The 18 T cell receptor beta chains below were found in one sample sequenced in a study of blood T cell repertoires in COVID-19. TCRdb's table, derived via immunoSEQ multiplex PCR, lists solely in-frame clones and lacks some. Among 86,000 or so clones listed, roughly three quarters were seen once. Sequencing was carried out using peripheral blood. These receptors originate from a man in his 70s with acute or convalescent COVID-19.

This clone was observed once. The chain employs TRBV5-6 and TRBJ1-4; perhaps TRBD1 as D (6 bases). Germline V lookup: CDR1 SGHDT, CDR2 YYEEEE. Trimming took 2 bases from V and 2 from J, leaving 13 bases between them. The CDR3 has 16 amino acids. CDR3 region: CASSLTIGQTNEKLFF. The CDR3 region has the DNA TGTGCCAGCAGCTTAACGATAGGACAGACTAATGAAAAACTGTTTTTT.

This chain connects TRBV3-1 (or the pseudogene TRBV3-2) to TRBJ1-3; 9 bases agree with TRBD1. Germline trimming cut 4 bases from V and 7 bases from J; bases unmatched to any gene: 5. The length of the CDR3 is 14 residues. CDR1 and CDR2 (germline): LGHDT, YNNKEL (reference sequence). The DNA of the CDR3 is TGTGCCAGCAGCCCCGGGACAGGGCGCAACACCATATATTTT. This sequence encodes CASSPGTGRNTIYF.

The rearrangement joins TRBV7-8 to TRBJ1-2; D is possibly TRBD1 (5 bases). The CDR3 is made up of 13 amino acids. Per germline, CDR1 SGHVS and CDR2 FQNEAQ. V dropped 5 bases and J dropped 2 bases, with 9 bases sitting between them. CDR3 region: CASSPDSNYGYTF. The CDR3 nucleotides read TGTGCCAGCAGCCCCGACAGCAACTATGGCTACACCTTC.

The chain carries TRBV5-1 and TRBJ1-5; 8 nucleotides agree with TRBD1. The CDR3 spans 15 residues. V trimming: 4 bases; J trimming: 0 bases; junction bases outside the gene matches: 3. CDR1 SGHRS and CDR2 YFSETQ come from the germline V gene. For the CDR3, the DNA is TGCGCCAGCAGCATGGGACAGGATAGCAATCAGCCCCAGCATTTT. This gives the protein CASSMGQDSNQPQHF.

This clone was counted a single time. This sequence joins TRBV4-1 and TRBJ1-2, with 8 bases identical to TRBD1. The CDR3 is made up of 15 amino acids. Germline V gives CDR1 MGHRA, CDR2 YSYEKL. Unmatched junction bases numbered 16, after V lost 4 bases and J lost 12 bases. The CDR3 is CASSPNSGTGNEDTF. The CDR3 nucleotides are TGCGCCAGCAGCCCTAACTCCGGGACAGGTAACGAGGACACCTTC.

Worth noting for this clone: The junction does not match germline at one end; this may be a read error. The genes are TRBV6-5 and TRBJ2-1, with D possibly TRBD1 on 6 matching bases. This CDR3 spans 14 amino acids. The V gene's germline CDR1 is MNHEY and CDR2 SVGAGI. The CDR3 region has the DNA TGTGCCAGCAGTTTACGAAACCGGCGGACAGAATTGCTCTTC. This encodes CASSLRNRRTELLF.

The chain is built from TRBV30 and TRBJ2-7; the D is unclear. Germline CDR1 and CDR2: GTSNPN and SVGIG (reference sequence). The V and J ends lost 2 bases and 2 bases respectively, with 7 bases between them. This CDR3 has 12 amino acids. The CDR3 DNA reads TGTGCCTGGAGTCAGAATACCTACGAGCAGTACTTC. It is translated as CAWSQNTYEQYF.

This clone is a singleton in its sample. The chain combines TRBV11-3 with TRBJ2-2, with D perhaps TRBD2 (6 bases). Trimming shortened V by 0 bases and J by 4 bases, and 9 bases separated the two germline ends. Germline CDR1 reads SGHNT; CDR2 reads YENEEA. CDR3 length: 15 amino acids. The CDR3 DNA reads as TGTGCCAGCAGCTTAGACGGAGGGGTCACCGGGGAGCTGTTTTTT. Protein: CASSLDGGVTGELFF.

This clone came up once. The rearrangement links TRBV3-1 (or the pseudogene TRBV3-2) to TRBJ1-6, with D maybe TRBD1 (5 bases). The V and J ends lost 0 bases and 10 bases respectively, with 13 bases between them. The CDR3 length is 15 residues. Looked up from germline, CDR1 is LGHDT and CDR2 is YNNKEL (reference sequence). CDR3 coding DNA: TGTGCCAGCAGCCAAGATGCGGGGAGGGGATCACCCCTCCACTTT. The encoded protein is CASSQDAGRGSPLHF.

The chain is built from TRBV7-9 and TRBJ2-1; maybe TRBD1 (5 bases). With 1 base removed from V and 3 bases from J, the gap between germline ends came to 10 bases. CDR3 length: 15 residues. Germline CDR1 and CDR2: SEHNR and FQNEAQ (reference sequence). The CDR3 region has the DNA TGTGCCAGCAGCTTAGAGGGGAAGGACTACAATGAGCAGTTCTTC. It codes for CASSLEGKDYNEQFF.

The rearrangement joins TRBV6-6 to TRBJ1-4; a possible D gene is TRBD1 (6 bases). The CDR3 extends over 17 amino acids. The germline V gene has CDR1 MNHNY and CDR2 SVGAGI (reference sequence). V lost 5 bases and J lost 3, with 19 bases in between. CDR3 nucleotide sequence: TGTGCCAGCAGTCCGGGACACTCGGGTGCGGCTAATGAAAAACTGTTTTTT. Amino acid sequence: CASSPGHSGAANEKLFF.

This sequence joins TRBV28 and TRBJ2-7; 11 bases are shared with TRBD2. V was clipped by 3 bases and J by 0 bases; unmatched bases: 4. Germline values: CDR1 MDHEN, CDR2 SYDVKM. CDR3 length: 16 residues. Here the CDR3 DNA reads TGTGCCAGCAGTTTCTCTAGCGGGGGGACCTCCTACGAGCAGTACTTC. Protein sequence: CASSFSSGGTSYEQYF.

This chain uses TRBV30 with TRBJ1-2, with TRBD1 matching 9 bases. The CDR3 has 16 amino acids. Per the germline V gene, CDR1 is GTSNPN and CDR2 is SVGIG (reference sequence). Trimming at V came to 5 bases and at J to 6 bases, leaving 16 bases not matched to a gene. The CDR3 region is CAWLRPWTGERNGYTF. CDR3 coding DNA: TGTGCCTGGTTGCGACCCTGGACAGGGGAGAGGAATGGCTACACCTTC.

This sequence joins TRBV5-1 and TRBJ2-3, with D hard to call. This CDR3 has 15 amino acids. Per the germline V gene, CDR1 is SGHRS and CDR2 is YFSETQ. V was clipped by 0 bases and J by 0 bases, with 8 bases between them. The CDR3 protein is CASSLAVASTDTQYF. The CDR3 DNA is TGCGCCAGCAGCTTGGCCGTAGCTAGCACAGATACGCAGTATTTT.

The chain links TRBV7-9 to TRBJ1-2; 8 bases map to TRBD1. The length of the CDR3 is 13 residues. From germline, CDR1 is SEHNR and CDR2 FQNEAQ (reference sequence). Trimming cost V 8 bases and J 6 bases; bases outside gene matches: 8. The CDR3 DNA sequence: TGTGCCAGCTCGGACAGGGCCCGCGATGGCTACACCTTC. Translating it yields CASSDRARDGYTF.

This sequence joins TRBV5-4 and TRBJ1-1; weak D call: TRBD1 (6 bases). V was trimmed by 3 bases and J by 1 base, leaving 13 bases between them. CDR3 size: 15 residues. Germline CDR1 reads SGHNT; CDR2 reads YYREEE (reference sequence). The CDR3: CASSSTGTPNTEAFF. CDR3 in DNA: TGTGCCAGCAGCTCAACCGGGACACCGAACACTGAAGCTTTCTTT.

A single count supports this clone. The chain's CDR3 is CASSTGGTQYF. CDR3 DNA sequence: TGTGCCAGCTCAACCGGGGGGACCCAGTACTTC. The genes are TRBV18 and TRBJ2-5; maybe TRBD2 (6 bases). CDR1 and CDR2 from the germline V gene are KGHSH and LQKENI. The CDR3 length is 11 residues. Trimming took 5 bases from V and 7 from J, leaving 8 bases between them.

V gene TRBV5-1 combines with J gene TRBJ2-1; TRBD1 matches 7 bases. The CDR3 contains 15 residues. Per the germline V gene, CDR1 is SGHRS and CDR2 is YFSETQ. After removal of 3 bases from V and 4 bases from J, the junction contained 7 bases not matched to a gene. Here the CDR3 reads CASSSGTEAYNEQFF. For the CDR3, the DNA is TGCGCCAGCAGCTCCGGGACAGAAGCGTACAATGAGCAGTTCTTC.